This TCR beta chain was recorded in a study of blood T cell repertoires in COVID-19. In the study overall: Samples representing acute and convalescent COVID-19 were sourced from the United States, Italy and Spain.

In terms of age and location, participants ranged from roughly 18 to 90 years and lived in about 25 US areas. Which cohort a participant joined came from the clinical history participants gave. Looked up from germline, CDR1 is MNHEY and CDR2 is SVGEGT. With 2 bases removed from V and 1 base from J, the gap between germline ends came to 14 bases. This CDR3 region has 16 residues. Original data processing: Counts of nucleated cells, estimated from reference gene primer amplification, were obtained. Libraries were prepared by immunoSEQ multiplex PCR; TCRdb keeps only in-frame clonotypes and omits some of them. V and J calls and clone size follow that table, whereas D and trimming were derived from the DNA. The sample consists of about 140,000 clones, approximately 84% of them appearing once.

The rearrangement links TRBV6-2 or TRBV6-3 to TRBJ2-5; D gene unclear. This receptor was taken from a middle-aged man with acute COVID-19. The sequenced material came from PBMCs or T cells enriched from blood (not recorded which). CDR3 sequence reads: CASSYPSDGFQETQYF. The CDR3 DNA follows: TGTGCCAGCAGTTACCCCTCAGACGGGTTCCAAGAGACCCAGTACTTC.